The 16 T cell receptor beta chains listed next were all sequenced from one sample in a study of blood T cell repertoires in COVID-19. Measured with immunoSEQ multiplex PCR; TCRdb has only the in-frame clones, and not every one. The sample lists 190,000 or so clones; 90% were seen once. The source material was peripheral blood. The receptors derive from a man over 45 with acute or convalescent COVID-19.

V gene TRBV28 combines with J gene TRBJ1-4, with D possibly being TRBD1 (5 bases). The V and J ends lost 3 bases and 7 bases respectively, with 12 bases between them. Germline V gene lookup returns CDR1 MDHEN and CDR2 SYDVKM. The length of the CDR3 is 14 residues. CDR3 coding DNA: TGTGCCAGCAGTTTGTTTGGGGGGGGTGAAAAACTGTTTTTT. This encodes CASSLFGGGEKLFF.

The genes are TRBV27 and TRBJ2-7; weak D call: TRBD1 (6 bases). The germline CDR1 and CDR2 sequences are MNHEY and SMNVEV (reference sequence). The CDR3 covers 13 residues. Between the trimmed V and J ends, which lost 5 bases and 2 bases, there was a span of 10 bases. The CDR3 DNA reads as TGTGCCAGCAGTGGCAGGGGTCCCTACGAGCAGTACTTC. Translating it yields CASSGRGPYEQYF.

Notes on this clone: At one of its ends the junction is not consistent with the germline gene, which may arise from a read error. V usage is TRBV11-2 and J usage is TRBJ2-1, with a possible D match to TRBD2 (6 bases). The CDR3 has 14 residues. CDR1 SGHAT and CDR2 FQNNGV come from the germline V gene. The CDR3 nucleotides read TGTGCCAGCACCTTAACCGGGACTTTGAATGAGCAGTTCTTC. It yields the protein CASTLTGTLNEQFF.

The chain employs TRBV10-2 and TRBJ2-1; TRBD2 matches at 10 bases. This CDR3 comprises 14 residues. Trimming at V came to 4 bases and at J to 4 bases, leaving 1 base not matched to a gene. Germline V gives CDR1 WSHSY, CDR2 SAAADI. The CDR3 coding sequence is TGCGCCAGCAGTGGTAGCGGGAGGTACAATGAGCAGTTCTTC. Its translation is CASSGSGRYNEQFF.

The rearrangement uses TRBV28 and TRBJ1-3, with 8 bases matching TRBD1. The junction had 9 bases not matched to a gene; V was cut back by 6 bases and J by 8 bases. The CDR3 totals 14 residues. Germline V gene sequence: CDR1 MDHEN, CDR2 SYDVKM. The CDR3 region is CASRSGQGRDTIYF. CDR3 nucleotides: TGTGCCAGCAGGTCCGGACAGGGTAGAGACACCATATATTTT.

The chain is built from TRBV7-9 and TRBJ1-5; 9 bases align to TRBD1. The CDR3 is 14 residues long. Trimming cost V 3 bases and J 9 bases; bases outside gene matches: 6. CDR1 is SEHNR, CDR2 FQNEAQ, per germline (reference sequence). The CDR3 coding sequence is TGTGCCAGCAGCTTCGGGACAGGGCGTTCGCCCCAGCATTTT. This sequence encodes CASSFGTGRSPQHF.

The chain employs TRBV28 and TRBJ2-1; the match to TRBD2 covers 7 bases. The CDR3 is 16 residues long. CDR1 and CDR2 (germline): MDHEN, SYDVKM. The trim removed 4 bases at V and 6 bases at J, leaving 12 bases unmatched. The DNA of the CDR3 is TGTGCCAGCAGTTCACCCGGCGGGAGCTCTGGCAATGAGCAGTTCTTC. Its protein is CASSSPGGSSGNEQFF.

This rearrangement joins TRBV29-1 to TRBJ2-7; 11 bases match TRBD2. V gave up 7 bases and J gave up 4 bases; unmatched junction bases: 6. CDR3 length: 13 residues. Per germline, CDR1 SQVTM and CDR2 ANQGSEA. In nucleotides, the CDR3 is TGCAGCGCCAGTAGCGGGAGGGAATACGAGCAGTACTTC. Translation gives CSASSGREYEQYF.

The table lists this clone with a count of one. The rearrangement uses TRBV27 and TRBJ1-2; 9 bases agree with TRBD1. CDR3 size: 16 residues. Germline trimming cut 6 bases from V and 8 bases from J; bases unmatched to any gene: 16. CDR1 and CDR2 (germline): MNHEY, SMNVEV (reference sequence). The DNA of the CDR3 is TGTGCCAGCAGGCGGGGACAGGGATTGTGGTCTGGCGGCTACACCTTC. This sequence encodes CASRRGQGLWSGGYTF.

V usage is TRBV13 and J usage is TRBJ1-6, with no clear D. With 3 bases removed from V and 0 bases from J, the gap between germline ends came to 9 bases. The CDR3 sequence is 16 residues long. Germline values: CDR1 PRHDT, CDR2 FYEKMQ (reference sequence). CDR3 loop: CASSFNSVSYNSPLHF. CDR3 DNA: TGTGCCAGCAGCTTTAACTCCGTCTCCTATAATTCACCCCTCCACTTT. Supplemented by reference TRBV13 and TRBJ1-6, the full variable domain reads AAGVIQSPRHLIKEKRETATLKCYPIPRHDTVYWYQQGPGQDPQFLISFYEKMQSDKGSIPDRFSAQQFSDYHSELNMSSLELGDSALYFCASSFNSVSYNSPLHFGNGTRLTVT.

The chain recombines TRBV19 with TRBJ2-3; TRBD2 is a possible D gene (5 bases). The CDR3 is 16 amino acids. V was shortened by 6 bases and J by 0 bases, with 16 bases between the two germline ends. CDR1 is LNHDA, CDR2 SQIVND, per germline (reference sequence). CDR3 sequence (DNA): TGTGCCAGTAGCGTATGGGTAGCGCTTAGCACAGATACGCAGTATTTT. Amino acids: CASSVWVALSTDTQYF.

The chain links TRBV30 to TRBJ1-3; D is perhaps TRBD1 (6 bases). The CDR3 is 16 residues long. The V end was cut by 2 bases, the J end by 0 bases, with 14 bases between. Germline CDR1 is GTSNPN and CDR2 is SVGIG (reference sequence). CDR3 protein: CAWSSHRDYSGNTIYF. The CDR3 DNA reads TGTGCCTGGAGTTCACACAGGGACTACTCTGGAAACACCATATATTTT.

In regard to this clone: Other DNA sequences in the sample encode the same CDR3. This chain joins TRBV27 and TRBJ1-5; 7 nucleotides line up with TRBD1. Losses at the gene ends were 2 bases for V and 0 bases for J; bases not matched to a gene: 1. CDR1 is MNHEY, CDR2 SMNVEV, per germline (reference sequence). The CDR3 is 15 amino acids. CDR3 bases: TGTGCCAGCAGTTTAAGACAGGGTAGCAATCAGCCCCAGCATTTT. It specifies CASSLRQGSNQPQHF.

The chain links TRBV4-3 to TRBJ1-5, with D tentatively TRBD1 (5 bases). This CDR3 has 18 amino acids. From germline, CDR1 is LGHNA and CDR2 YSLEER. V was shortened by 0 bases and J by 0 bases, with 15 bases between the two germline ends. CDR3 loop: CASSQDLQGVGSNQPQHF. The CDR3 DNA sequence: TGCGCCAGCAGCCAAGATCTTCAGGGCGTCGGTAGCAATCAGCCCCAGCATTTT.

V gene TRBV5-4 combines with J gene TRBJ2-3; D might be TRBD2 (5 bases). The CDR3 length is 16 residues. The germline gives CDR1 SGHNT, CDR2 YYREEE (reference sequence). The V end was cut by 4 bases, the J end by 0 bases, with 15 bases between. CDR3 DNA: TGTGCCAGCAGCCCTGGTCGGGGTCGGAGCACAGATACGCAGTATTTT. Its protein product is CASSPGRGRSTDTQYF.

The CDR3: CASSSGYEQYF. The CDR3 DNA follows: TGTGCCAGCAGCAGCGGCTACGAGCAGTACTTC. The chain is built from TRBV2 and TRBJ2-7, with a weak D call TRBD2 (5 bases). This CDR3 region has 11 residues. V lost 6 bases to trimming and J lost 3 bases, with 6 bases between them. CDR1 and CDR2 (germline): SNHLY, FYNNEI.